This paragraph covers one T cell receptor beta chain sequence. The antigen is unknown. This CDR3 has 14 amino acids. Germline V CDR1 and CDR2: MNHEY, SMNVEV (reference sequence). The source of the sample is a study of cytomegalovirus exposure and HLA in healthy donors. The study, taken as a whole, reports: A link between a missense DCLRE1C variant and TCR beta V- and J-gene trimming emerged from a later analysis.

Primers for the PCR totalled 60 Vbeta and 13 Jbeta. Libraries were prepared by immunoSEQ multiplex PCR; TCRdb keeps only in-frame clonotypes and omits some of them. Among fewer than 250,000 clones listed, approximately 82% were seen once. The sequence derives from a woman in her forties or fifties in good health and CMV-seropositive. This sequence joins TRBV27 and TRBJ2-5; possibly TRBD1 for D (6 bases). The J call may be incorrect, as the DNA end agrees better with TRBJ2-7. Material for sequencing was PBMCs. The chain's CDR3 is CASSLTGQNYEQYF. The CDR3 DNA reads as TGTGCCAGCAGTCTTACGGGACAAAACTACGAGCAGTACTTC.